The sequence of this T cell receptor (beta chain) was determined in a study of a mutant IDH1 vaccine in newly diagnosed glioma. Study-level background: Eight vaccinations reached patients in weeks 1, 3, 5, 7, 11, 15, 19 and 23. Either 4-6 weeks after radiotherapy alone or alongside temozolomide, vaccination was begun.

Regarding time point: week 23, last vaccination. Every vaccine dose comprised 300 ug of mutant IDH1 20-mer peptide plus topical imiquimod. The astrocytomas were IDH1-mutant, ATRX-negative, and WHO grade 3 or 4. To note about this clone: Its antigen is unknown.

Findings and caveats of the study: The authors found pseudoprogression apparently unrelated to changes in top peripheral T cell clonotypes.

The junction had 4 bases not matched to a gene; V was cut back by 1 base and J by 5 bases. CDR3 size: 14 residues. The germline V gene encodes CDR1 LGHNA and CDR2 YSLEER. Clones were read by immunoSEQ multiplex PCR, and TCRdb kept only the in-frame ones, dropping some. The sample contains approximately 43,000 clones, about 79% of which appear only once. The TCR sequence derives from a woman aged 40 to 50 with glioma. Some clones in this sample may be carry-over from other donors' samples. The chain is built from TRBV4-3 and TRBJ2-7; 8 positions match TRBD2. The input for sequencing was PBMCs, taken from a glioma patient whose treatment included an IDH1 peptide vaccine. CDR3 loop: CASSQALAGHEQYF. The CDR3 DNA sequence: TGCGCCAGCAGCCAAGCCCTAGCGGGTCACGAGCAGTACTTC.